The present TCR beta chain was sequenced within a study of T cells in localized non-small cell lung cancer (dated by TCRdb to 2019 to 2021). Concerning the study at large: T cell repertoires of about 240 early-stage NSCLC patients were analyzed, with tumors being compared against uninvolved tumor-adjacent lungs. The cohort was made up of approximately 250 treatment-naive NSCLC patients whose localized lung tumors had been resected. Of the NSCLC patients, around 140 were male and about 97 were female, and the mean age was approximately 66 years. Overall results and qualifications from the work: Multi-region tumor sequencing was not performed, so intratumor heterogeneity could not be excluded. Uninvolved tumor-adjacent lung showed the highest T cell clonality, higher than tumor, which suggests more focused antigenic responses in the adjacent lung. Because of the exploratory design, TCR variables were selected using unadjusted p-values without false-discovery rate correction. Of the top 100 tumor clones, a median of roughly 53 were detected in paired uninvolved adjacent lung; over 25 were also among that lung's top 100. Longer overall survival was associated with higher blood T cell density, whereas shorter survival was associated with higher adjacent-lung clonality.

At diagnosis, peripheral blood, uninvolved tumor-adjacent lung and tumor were collected and stored as a combination of fresh-frozen and FFPE material. For TCR repertoire profiling, the blood samples were analyzed as peripheral blood mononuclear cells. CDR1 and CDR2 are read off the germline V gene as SQVTM and ANQGSEA. The germline V and J ends show losses of 6 bases and 7 bases respectively, and no gene match explains 8 bases of the junction. The CDR3 runs 14 residues from the cysteine to the phenylalanine. The retained sequence is limited to the CDR3, 42 bases, with the frame set at the first base. Regarding this clone: Its cognate antigen has yet to be identified. No much larger clonotype is one base removed from it; base qualities were not supplied.

TCR beta CDR3 regions were sequenced from DNA using the immunoSEQ Assay. Per the original workflow: To compute T cell density, TCR beta template counts were normalized to usable DNA, which was estimated by amplifying housekeeping genes. Using the preseqR package, richness was estimated by extrapolating to 120,000 templates for tissue samples and 400,000 templates for PBMC samples. Clonality was taken to be one minus Pielou's evenness. To identify tissue-enriched TCRs, differential abundance testing was run on productive amino-acid clonotypes with a minimum total count of 5 and an alpha of 0.1. The Jaccard Index and the Morisita Overlap Index were used to measure how much the repertoires overlapped between compartments. GLIPH grouped TCR beta CDR3s together with public tetramer-defined viral CDR3s, and a viral motif had to include at least three viral sequences and show V-gene enrichment. Drawn from immuneACCESS, this table holds only the in-frame rearrangements with V and J called that TCRdb kept. Clones are partly lost; checked studies trace under half to an unresolved V gene and leave the rest unexplained. V, J and clone size are taken as reported in that table, and D and trimming were inferred from the DNA itself. The sample has about 33,000 clones on record, 78% of them singletons. About 40% of the sample comes from the top ten.

The source of this sequence is a male donor aged 60 or over with stage II squamous cell lung carcinoma. The specimen was peripheral blood, collected before any cancer treatment. Recombination linked TRBV29-1 to TRBJ2-5, and 13 bases in between align with TRBD2. This receptor carries the CDR3 CSVGTSGKGGTQYF. The nucleotide sequence is given as TGCAGCGTCGGGACTAGCGGGAAGGGAGGGACCCAGTACTTC.